This paragraph reports one TCR beta chain. This receptor's antigen is unknown. Base qualities are not at hand, and no much larger clone is one base apart. CDR1 and CDR2 (MNHEY, SMNVEV) derive from the germline V gene (reference sequence). From the cysteine up to the phenylalanine, the CDR3 has a length of 14 residues. Kept here is only the CDR3 DNA, which spans 42 bases and is read in frame from base 1. For this chain, trimming is 4 bases at the V end and 5 bases at the J end, and the number of junction bases without a gene match is 7. The data stem from a study of T cell responses to AZD1222 COVID-19 vaccine (dated by TCRdb to the early 2020s). For context, the study as a whole: TCR sequencing was performed for roughly 240 trial participants, of whom 207 were given two doses of AZD1222 and 26 were given two doses of MenACWY control vaccine. Trial participants were enrolled by age into subgroups of 18-55, 56-69 and 70-plus years, and around 150, 28 and 57 TCR-sequenced participants, respectively, were included in these subgroups.

This specimen's time point label, interpreted: baseline before first vaccination. Per the publication, the treatment or condition label means: meningococcal conjugate vaccine given as trial control. The vaccinee samples were drawn from two UK trials, COV001 and COV002, one of which was a single-blind randomized controlled phase 2/3 trial testing AZD1222 (ChAdOx1 nCoV-19) in healthy adults. Trial participant PBMC samples were collected at day 0 and day 28 after the second dose for TCRbeta chain sequencing. The CDR3 regions of human TCRbeta chains were analyzed by immunosequencing. As for the original processing: Repertoire TCRs were checked for matches against a reference library of SARS-CoV-2-specific TCRs that had been generated using the MIRA antigen-specificity platform. Breadth meant the fraction of unique TCRs that were SARS-CoV-2-associated, whereas depth meant the fraction of total T cells that were SARS-CoV-2-associated. Each spike-specific TCR was assigned to its reactive spike region and to a CD4 or CD8 class using the MIRA data. Log10-transformed breadth and depth values were compared by one-way ANOVA with Sidak's multiple comparisons tests. TCRdb's version of the immuneACCESS table is confined to in-frame rearrangements and falls short of the full clone set. An unresolved V gene accounts for under half of the shortfall where checked; the remainder is of unknown origin. D and trimming were read from the DNA, whereas the V and J calls and clone size are those reported in that table. The sample table records more than 150,000 clones; about 87% of these occur just once. Around 2.5% of the sample is taken by the ten largest.

Broad study findings and their caveats: Most participants were white British and females outnumbered males, and the authors suggested that clonal diversity may have been underestimated. Reportedly, almost half of the unique spike-specific TCRs recognized epitopes lying outside the regions that are mutated in the B.1.351 and B.1.1.7 variants. The whole spike protein was spanned by vaccine-associated CD4 TCRs, and dominant responses were seen in regions 160-218 and 743-854. Spike-specific TCR breadth and depth rose significantly after two AZD1222 doses compared with day 0 and with MenACWY recipients. Conclusions about previously exposed vaccinees were limited because only a handful of AZD1222 recipients were SARS-CoV-2 seropositive at baseline. In the small 56-69-year group, the increase in depth fell short of significance, most likely because of low power. No day 14 peak-response samples were available, so repertoires were characterized only after the peak T cell response.

Here the chain combines TRBV27 and TRBJ1-1; 7 central nucleotides agree with TRBD1. Sequencing used peripheral blood, obtained on day 0 of MenACWY control vaccination. The clonotype was recovered from an adult in good health. The nucleotides are TGTGCCAGCAGTTCCCCAGGGGGTGATACTGAAGCTTTCTTT. Translated, it reads CASSSPGGDTEAFF.